This T cell receptor (beta chain) was profiled in a study of Ad26.COV2.S vaccination and SARS-CoV-2 variants (dated by TCRdb to about 2021). With respect to the entire study: Vaccine-arm donors came from COV1001, a multicentre, randomized, double-blind, placebo-controlled phase I-IIa trial of Ad26.COV2.S in healthy adults. Trial participants were randomized into five groups of five: low-dose or high-dose Ad26.COV2.S given once or twice, or placebo on both occasions. Blinding of investigators to trial group allocation was maintained during experiments and outcome assessment. A total of 32 samples were included in the TCR-sequenced set, comprising 19 Ad26.COV2.S vaccine recipients, 5 placebo recipients and 8 SARS-CoV-2 convalescent individuals. Sequencing of the TCRbeta repertoire served to evaluate the specificity and breadth of SARS-CoV-2-reactive T cell receptors following Ad26.COV2.S vaccination. Dosing of Ad26.COV2.S was intramuscular, at either 5x10^10 or 1x10^11 viral particles, delivered as one shot or as two shots spaced 56 days apart.

Overall study outcomes, separate from this receptor: Non-spike TCR breadth was comparable between vaccine and placebo recipients, consistent with the vaccine containing only spike. Comparing responses between vaccine doses or regimens was not something the study was powered to do. Ad26.COV2.S recipients had higher spike-specific TCR breadth than placebo recipients (P = 0.0014). According to the authors, total T cell responses may have been underestimated by the TCR breadth and depth analyses. Substantial breadth of spike-specific CD8+ and CD4+ T cell responses was reported after vaccination.

The sample's treatment or condition label, in plain terms: roughly 18 received Ad26.COV2.S at low or high dose, single or two shots; several received placebo; per-sample allocation not given. Repertoires of vaccine and placebo recipients were sequenced from samples collected on day 63 after the first injection. Cohort 1b enrolled roughly 25 adults aged 18-55 years at a single site in Boston, USA, between 29 July and 7 August 2020. As a vaccine, Ad26.COV2.S was a replication-incompetent adenovirus type 26 vector that expressed a prefusion-stabilized SARS-CoV-2 spike protein derived from the original Wuhan strain. As regards this clone: Its antigen specificity is not known. Per-nucleotide qualities are absent, and no much larger clonotype sits a single base away.

The immunoSEQ Assay was the method used to sequence TCRbeta CDR3 regions. After extraction, genomic DNA underwent amplification by bias-controlled multiplex PCR, followed by high-throughput sequencing. The paper's processing steps were these. To quantify the absolute abundance of each unique TCRbeta CDR3 region, sequences were collapsed and filtered. Usable DNA was measured by amplifying reference genes present in all nucleated cells, and TCRbeta template counts were normalized to that usable DNA to estimate T cell fraction. Repertoire TCRs were annotated as SARS-CoV-2-specific when V gene, CDR3 amino acid sequence and J gene were exactly matched to a known reactive TCR set. MIRA supplied the reference SARS-CoV-2 TCR set, which was filtered for enrichment in COVID-19-positive ImmuneCODE repertoires so that public or cross-reactive TCRs were removed. Drawing on the MIRA antigens, annotated TCRs were analysed further at the level of specific ORF or position within ORF. Breadth was defined as the number of annotated unique rearrangements divided by the total number of unique productive rearrangements, and depth was defined as the summed frequency of the annotated unique rearrangements. TCR breadth was compared between groups using two-sided Wilcoxon rank-sum tests. The clones in this table, taken by TCRdb from immuneACCESS, are in-frame only. Not every clone is retained; where verified, under half of the shortfall comes from an unresolved V gene, and the cause of the rest is unknown. V, J and clone size reflect that table, while D and trimming were determined from the DNA. In all, the sample holds roughly 500,000 clones, and around 88% of those were seen once. The top ten clones comprise more than 10% of the sample.

The TCR originated in a person between 18 and 65 years old who received the Ad26.COV2.S COVID-19 vaccine or a placebo. The specimen comprised peripheral blood, sampled in a trial of Ad26.COV2.S vaccine versus placebo.

The CDR3 protein: CASSLVLTARMDTQYF. The sequenced DNA: TGCGCCAGCAGCTTGGTTTTGACGGCACGCATGGATACGCAGTATTTT. The chain was built from TRBV5-1 and TRBJ2-3, with no confident D gene call. The germline V gene gives CDR1 as SGHRS and CDR2 as YFSETQ. Cut back by 0 bases and 6 bases, the V and J ends lie 17 bases apart. Including the terminal cysteine and phenylalanine, the CDR3 comprises 16 residues. CDR3 DNA is the only sequence kept; it has 48 bases, read in frame from the first base.